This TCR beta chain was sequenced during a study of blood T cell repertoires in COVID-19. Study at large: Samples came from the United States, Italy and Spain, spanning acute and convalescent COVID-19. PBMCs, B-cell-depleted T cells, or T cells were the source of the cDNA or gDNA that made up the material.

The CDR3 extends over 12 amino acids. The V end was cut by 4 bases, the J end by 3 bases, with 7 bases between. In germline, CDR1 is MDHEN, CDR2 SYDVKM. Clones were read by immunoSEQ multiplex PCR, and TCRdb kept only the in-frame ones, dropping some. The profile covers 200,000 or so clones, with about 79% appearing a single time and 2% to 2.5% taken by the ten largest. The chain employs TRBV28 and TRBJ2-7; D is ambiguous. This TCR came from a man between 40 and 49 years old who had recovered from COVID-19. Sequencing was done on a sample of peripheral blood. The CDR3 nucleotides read TGTGCCAGCAGTTCGGTTGGCTACGAGCAGTACTTC. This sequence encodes CASSSVGYEQYF.